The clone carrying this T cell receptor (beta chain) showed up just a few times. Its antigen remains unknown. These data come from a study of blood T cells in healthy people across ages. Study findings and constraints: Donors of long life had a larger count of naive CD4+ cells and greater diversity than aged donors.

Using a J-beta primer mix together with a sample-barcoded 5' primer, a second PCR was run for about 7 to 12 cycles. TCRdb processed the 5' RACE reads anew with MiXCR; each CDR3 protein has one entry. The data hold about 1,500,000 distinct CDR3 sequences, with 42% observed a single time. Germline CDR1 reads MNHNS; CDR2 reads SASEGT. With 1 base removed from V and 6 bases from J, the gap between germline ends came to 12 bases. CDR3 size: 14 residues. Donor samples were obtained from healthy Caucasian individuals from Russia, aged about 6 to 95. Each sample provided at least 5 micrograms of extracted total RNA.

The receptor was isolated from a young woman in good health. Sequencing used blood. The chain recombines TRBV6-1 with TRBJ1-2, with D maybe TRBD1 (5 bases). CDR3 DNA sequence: TGTGCCAGCAGTGAAGATGCGACAGACAATGGCTACACCTTC. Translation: CASSEDATDNGYTF.